This T cell receptor beta chain derives from a study of blood T cell repertoires in COVID-19. Study-wide background: The samples span acute and convalescent COVID-19 from the United States, Italy and Spain. T cells, B-cell-depleted T cells, or PBMCs supplied cDNA or gDNA.

In its sample, this clone was seen once. Data came from immunoSEQ multiplex PCR; TCRdb stores just in-frame clones and leaves some out. The sample consists of approximately 460,000 clones, roughly 89% of them appearing once. Seattle cases were enrolled at active infection and followed longitudinally. The clonotype was recovered from a man aged 18 to 30 with COVID-19, enrolled during active disease. Source material: peripheral blood.

This chain's CDR3 is CASSPIGLAPYNEQFF. CDR3 in DNA: TGTGCCAGCAGCCCCATCGGACTAGCGCCCTACAATGAGCAGTTCTTC. The rearrangement uses TRBV11-3 and TRBJ2-1; 9 positions match TRBD2. V was clipped by 5 bases and J by 2 bases; unmatched bases: 7. This CDR3 is built from 16 residues. Germline V CDR1 and CDR2: SGHNT, YENEEA.